This T cell receptor (beta chain) stems from a study of blood T cells in healthy people across ages. With a J-beta primer mix and a sample-barcoded 5' primer, a second PCR ran roughly 6 to 12 cycles. Using its own MiXCR run on the 5' RACE reads, TCRdb lists one record per CDR3 protein. The sample carries 1,500,000 or so distinct CDR3 sequences, about 45% recorded once. The sequence was obtained from a woman aged 18-29 years in good health. Sequenced material: blood.

The CDR3 bases are TGTGCCAGCAACTTGCTGTACGAGCAGTACTTC. This gives the protein CASNLLYEQYF. V usage is TRBV7-2 and J usage is TRBJ2-7; no clear D gene. V lost 7 bases to trimming and J lost 4 bases, with 8 bases between them. The V gene's germline CDR1 is SGHTA and CDR2 FQGNSA. This CDR3 contains 11 residues. Full variable domain (rest looked up from reference TRBV7-2 and TRBJ2-7): GAGVSQSPSNKVTEKGKDVELRCDPISGHTALYWYRQSLGQGLEFLIYFQGNSAPDKSGLPSDRFSAERTGGSVSTLTIQRTQQEDSAVYLCASNLLYEQYFGPGTRLTVT.